The present T cell receptor beta chain was sequenced within a study of blood T cell repertoires in COVID-19. Libraries were prepared by immunoSEQ multiplex PCR; TCRdb keeps only in-frame clonotypes and omits some of them. The sample has about 110,000 clones, 60% to 80% seen once. Germline CDR1 SGHRS, CDR2 YFSETQ. The CDR3 covers 18 residues. With V trimmed by 4 bases and J by 7 bases, 15 bases remained unmatched. The V gene is TRBV5-1, the J gene TRBJ2-3, with 13 bases identical to TRBD2. What was sequenced was peripheral blood. This sequence was found in a human donor with acute or convalescent COVID-19. The donor label of this sample is uncertain. The CDR3 reads CASSPGGVGLAGANTQYF. The CDR3 DNA follows: TGCGCCAGCAGCCCCGGGGGGGTCGGACTAGCGGGGGCCAATACGCAGTATTTT.